This entry features one T cell receptor beta chain sequence. The sample belongs to a study of blood T cell repertoires in COVID-19. Method: immunoSEQ multiplex PCR; TCRdb's copy keeps in-frame clones and lacks some. Of 35,000 to 50,000 clones in the sample, more than 65% were seen once. V was pared by 3 bases and J by 1 base, with 16 bases between. CDR3 length: 17 residues. Germline CDR1 is KGHDR and CDR2 is SFDVKD. Sequenced: peripheral blood. This receptor was taken from a woman in her 70s with acute or convalescent COVID-19. The rearrangement joins TRBV24-1 to TRBJ2-3, with D maybe TRBD2 (6 bases). The DNA for the CDR3 is TGTGCCACCAGTGATCCGGCGACTAGTGTAGGCACAGATACGCAGTATTTT. Translated, it gives CATSDPATSVGTDTQYF.